These 15 T cell receptor beta chains were sequenced from one sample in a study of CD8 T cells in Susac syndrome. With random hexamers, 0.5 to 1 ug RNA was reverse transcribed. TCRdb re-derived calls from the immunoSEQ multiplex PCR reads in MiXCR, one entry per CDR3 protein. The sample shows under 200,000 distinct CDR3 sequences, around 95% of them seen only once. The sample comprised CD8+ T cells from PBMCs. Source of these receptors: a human donor with Susac syndrome.

The CDR3 nucleotides read TGTGCCAGCAGTTTACCAGACAGGGGGGCTGGCTACACCTTC. It translates to CASSLPDRGAGYTF. The genes are TRBV28 and TRBJ1-2, with 9 bases lining up with TRBD1. This CDR3 comprises 14 residues. The ends lost 2 bases at V and 7 bases at J; junction bases unmatched: 5. Germline V gene data show CDR1 as MDHEN and CDR2 as SYDVKM.

The genes are TRBV11-2 and TRBJ2-3; 11 nucleotides agree with TRBD2. This CDR3 has 18 amino acids. Germline assignment: CDR1 SGHAT and CDR2 FQNNGV. Trimming cost V 3 bases and J 2 bases; bases outside gene matches: 10. CDR3 sequence: CASSLSWTSGLFTDTQYF. In DNA, the CDR3 is TGTGCCAGCAGCTTGTCTTGGACTAGCGGGCTGTTCACAGATACGCAGTATTTT.

The gene calls are TRBV13 and TRBJ1-4, with D unclear. The CDR3 length is 12 residues. Germline V gene sequence: CDR1 PRHDT, CDR2 FYEKMQ (reference sequence). V gave up 3 bases and J gave up 8 bases, with 7 bases separating them. The chain's CDR3 is CASSFLGEKLFF. The CDR3 DNA follows: TGTGCCAGCAGCTTCCTGGGGGAAAAACTGTTTTTT.

This clonotype was seen only a few times. The DNA for the CDR3 is TGTGCCAGCAGCTTGACGGGGATGAACACTGAAGCTTTCTTT. It codes for CASSLTGMNTEAFF. This chain uses TRBV5-6 with TRBJ1-1; D is unresolved. The germline gives CDR1 SGHDT, CDR2 YYEEEE. The CDR3 runs 14 residues. The ends were cut back, 1 base at V and 0 bases at J, with 7 bases in the middle. The whole variable domain, filled in from reference TRBV5-6 and TRBJ1-1, reads DAGVTQSPTHLIKTRGQQVTLRCSPKSGHDTVSWYQQALGQGPQFIFQYYEEEERQRGNFPDRFSGHQFPNYSSELNVNALLLGDSALYLCASSLTGMNTEAFFGQGTRLTVV.

This clonotype was recorded only once. V usage is TRBV2 and J usage is TRBJ2-7, with D perhaps matching TRBD2 (6 bases). CDR1 is SNHLY and CDR2 is FYNNEI in the germline V gene. There are 14 residues in the CDR3. Deletions cut 3 bases from V and 0 bases from J, with 9 bases between. The CDR3 nucleotides are TGTGCCAGCAGTGAGGTAGCGGACTCCTACGAGCAGTACTTC. Translating it yields CASSEVADSYEQYF.

The rearrangement uses TRBV27 and TRBJ2-1; D gene uncertain. V gave up 5 bases and J gave up 0 bases, with 5 bases separating them. Germline V CDR1 and CDR2: MNHEY, SMNVEV (reference sequence). The CDR3 contains 13 residues. The CDR3 nucleotides read TGTGCCAGCAGTACGGGCTCCTACAATGAGCAGTTCTTC. It yields the protein CASSTGSYNEQFF.

The J gene is TRBJ2-1, the V gene TRBV14; 7 nucleotides line up with TRBD1. CDR3 length: 14 amino acids. The V gene end was trimmed by 3 bases and the J gene end by 3 bases; junction bases not matched to a gene: 2. From germline, CDR1 is SGHDN and CDR2 FVKESK. CDR3 region: CASSQTGYYNEQFF. The CDR3 DNA follows: TGTGCCAGCAGCCAGACAGGGTACTACAATGAGCAGTTCTTC.

The V gene is TRBV25-1, the J gene TRBJ1-3, with D possibly being TRBD1 (5 bases). Germline loops: CDR1 MGHDK, CDR2 SYGVNS. Trimming cost V 3 bases and J 0 bases, with 6 bases left between them. The length of the CDR3 is 14 residues. The CDR3 DNA sequence: TGTGCCAGCAGTGACGGGACCTCTGGAAACACCATATATTTT. This codes for CASSDGTSGNTIYF. Full variable domain (rest looked up from reference TRBV25-1 and TRBJ1-3): EADIYQTPRYLVIGTGKKITLECSQTMGHDKMYWYQQDPGMELHLIHYSYGVNSTEKGDLSSESTVSRIRTEHFPLTLESARPSHTSQYLCASSDGTSGNTIYFGEGSWLTVV.

V is TRBV7-8 and J is TRBJ2-5, with D unresolved. Germline loops: CDR1 SGHVS, CDR2 FQNEAQ. V lost 1 base, J lost 2 bases, and 11 bases lay in between. The CDR3 covers 15 residues. CDR3: CASSLEWQQQETQYF. The CDR3 region has the DNA TGTGCCAGCAGCTTAGAGTGGCAGCAACAAGAGACCCAGTACTTC. The full variable domain, completed using reference TRBV7-8 and TRBJ2-5, is GAGVSQSPRYKVAKRGQDVALRCDPISGHVSLFWYQQALGQGPEFLTYFQNEAQLDKSGLPSDRFFAERPEGSVSTLKIQRTQQEDSAVYLCASSLEWQQQETQYFGPGTRLLVL.

This chain links TRBV18 with TRBJ1-2; TRBD1 matches at 7 bases. V was clipped by 4 bases and J by 4 bases; unmatched bases: 3. Germline CDR1 reads KGHSH; CDR2 reads LQKENI. The CDR3 is made up of 13 amino acids. The CDR3 protein is CASSLRDSYGYTF. CDR3 sequence (DNA): TGTGCCAGCTCACTTCGGGACAGCTATGGCTACACCTTC.

This chain uses TRBV20-1 with TRBJ2-5; 9 nucleotides agree with TRBD1. The V and J ends lost 6 bases and 5 bases, in that order; junction bases with no gene match: 22. Germline CDR1 is DFQATT and CDR2 is SNEGSKA (reference sequence). The CDR3 is 18 amino acids. The chain's CDR3 is CSASTSGTGTRWGETQYF. CDR3 DNA sequence: TGCAGTGCATCAACCTCCGGGACAGGGACCCGATGGGGGGAGACCCAGTACTTC.

This chain uses TRBV12-3 or TRBV12-4 with TRBJ2-7, with D unresolved. The CDR3 has 12 residues. The V gene lost 4 bases and the J gene lost 1 base, with 5 bases spanning the gap. The chain's CDR3 is CASSSLSYEQYF. CDR3 bases: TGTGCCAGCAGTTCGTTGTCCTACGAGCAGTACTTC.

The rearrangement links TRBV13 to TRBJ1-4, with 7 bases matching TRBD1. This CDR3 comprises 15 residues. The trim removed 1 base at V and 6 bases at J, leaving 5 bases unmatched. From germline, CDR1 is PRHDT and CDR2 FYEKMQ (reference sequence). The CDR3 loop is CASSLVGRGDEKLFF. CDR3 nucleotides: TGTGCCAGCAGCTTAGTCGGCAGGGGGGATGAAAAACTGTTTTTT. Full variable domain (outside the CDR3, taken from reference TRBV13 and TRBJ1-4): AAGVIQSPRHLIKEKRETATLKCYPIPRHDTVYWYQQGPGQDPQFLISFYEKMQSDKGSIPDRFSAQQFSDYHSELNMSSLELGDSALYFCASSLVGRGDEKLFFGSGTQLSVL.

This rearrangement joins TRBV19 to TRBJ2-7; 8 nucleotides line up with TRBD2. This CDR3 contains 14 residues. CDR1 and CDR2 from the germline V gene are LNHDA and SQIVND (reference sequence). Unmatched junction bases numbered 7, after V lost 2 bases and J lost 7 bases. DNA for the CDR3: TGTGCCAGTAGTATAACAAGCGGGAGAAAGGAGCAGTACTTC. Its translation is CASSITSGRKEQYF. The variable domain in full, with the rest retrieved from reference TRBV19 and TRBJ2-7, is DGGITQSPKYLFRKEGQNVTLSCEQNLNHDAMYWYRQDPGQGLRLIYYSQIVNDFQKGDIAEGYSVSREKKESFPLTVTSAQKNPTAFYLCASSITSGRKEQYFGPGTRLTVT.

The V call is TRBV29-1, the J call TRBJ2-7; 8 nucleotides line up with TRBD1. The CDR3 is 12 amino acids. The V gene's germline CDR1 is SQVTM and CDR2 ANQGSEA. Germline trimming cut 6 bases from V and 3 bases from J; bases unmatched to any gene: 4. In nucleotides, the CDR3 is TGCAGCGTCGTGGACAGGGTCTACGAGCAGTACTTC. This translates into CSVVDRVYEQYF.